Here is one TCR beta chain with its context. As yet, its antigen is unknown. As for treatment: AdE1-LMPpoly-expanded autologous EBV-specific T-cell therapy followed by anti-PD-1 nivolumab. These data belong to a study of EBV T-cell therapy then PD-1 blockade in nasopharyngeal carcinoma. The V end was cut by 3 bases, the J end by 7 bases, with 2 bases between. The CDR3 length is 10 residues. Germline V gives CDR1 SGDLS, CDR2 YYNGEE. TCRdb's table, derived via immunoSEQ multiplex PCR, lists solely in-frame clones and lacks some. The data contain approximately 25,000 clones, 75% to 90% of them singletons.

The chain has TRBV9 and TRBJ2-1; D is undetermined. Here the sequenced sample was CD8+ T cells from blood, taken at day 61 from a patient whose treatment included autologous EBV-specific T cells and nivolumab. This TCR came from a middle-aged man with nasopharyngeal carcinoma. Written as DNA, the CDR3 is TGTGCCAGCAGCGGGAATGAGCAGTTCTTC. It yields the protein CASSGNEQFF.